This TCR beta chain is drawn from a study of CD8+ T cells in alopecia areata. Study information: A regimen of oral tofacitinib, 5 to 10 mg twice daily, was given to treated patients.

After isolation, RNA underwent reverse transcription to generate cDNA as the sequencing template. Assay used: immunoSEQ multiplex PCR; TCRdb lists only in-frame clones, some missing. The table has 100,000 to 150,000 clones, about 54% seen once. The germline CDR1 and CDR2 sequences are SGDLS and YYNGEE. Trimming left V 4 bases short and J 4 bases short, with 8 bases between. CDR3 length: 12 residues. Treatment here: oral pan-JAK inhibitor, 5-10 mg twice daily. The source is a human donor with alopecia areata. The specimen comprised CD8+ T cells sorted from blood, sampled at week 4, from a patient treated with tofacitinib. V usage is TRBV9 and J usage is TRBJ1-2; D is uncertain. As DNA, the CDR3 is TGTGCCAGCAGCTCGGGAGTCTATGGCTACACCTTC. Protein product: CASSSGVYGYTF.